This T cell receptor beta chain was sequenced for a study of cytomegalovirus exposure and HLA in healthy donors. Details on this clone: What it recognizes is unknown.

The donors comprised healthy bone marrow donors. Germline V lookup: CDR1 SGHNT, CDR2 YYREEE (reference sequence). The length of the CDR3 is 13 residues. The germline V and J ends were trimmed by 0 bases and 5 bases, with 6 bases remaining between them. Broader study findings: The study found most TCR sequences rare, yet found some public TCRs in many donors. After further analysis at a later stage, 16,951 TCR beta sequences were associated with HLA alleles at 0.05 false discovery rate. Exclusion applied to some V segments, including TRBV6-2 and TRBV6-3, as they were indistinguishable.

Researchers ran the PCR with 60 Vbeta and 13 Jbeta primers. The assay was immunoSEQ multiplex PCR, and TCRdb's table has in-frame clones only and misses some. The sample shows about 200,000 clones, 70% to 80% of them seen only once. The chain carries TRBV5-4 and TRBJ2-1; no clear D. Sequenced input: PBMCs. The receptor comes from a male donor in good health and CMV-seropositive. The CDR3 region is CASSLAEDNEQFF. DNA for the CDR3: TGTGCCAGCAGCTTGGCCGAGGACAATGAGCAGTTCTTC.